This T cell receptor (beta chain) appears in the sequencing data of a study of T cells after yellow fever vaccination. The CDR3 loop spans 15 amino acids. Germline V gives CDR1 SGHTA, CDR2 FQGNSA. J gave up 6 bases and V 2 bases, and 7 bases lay outside the gene matches. This clonotype turned up a few times. One entry per CDR3 protein results from TCRdb running MiXCR on the 5' RACE reads. This sample yields just over 250,000 distinct CDR3 sequences, of which about 5% are seen a single time; 3% to 4% belongs to the top ten. This specimen consisted of CD4+ T cells sorted from PBMCs, obtained on the day of the yellow fever booster vaccination. This TCR derives from a man between 18 and 35 years old who received the YFV17D yellow fever vaccine. V is TRBV7-2 and J is TRBJ2-3, with 8 bases aligning to TRBD1. In DNA form, the CDR3 reads TGTGCCAGCAGCTTACGGGCAGGGGGCCACGATACGCAGTATTTT. Translating gives CASSLRAGGHDTQYF. The full variable domain, with the rest looked up from reference TRBV7-2 and TRBJ2-3, is GAGVSQSPSNKVTEKGKDVELRCDPISGHTALYWYRQSLGQGLEFLIYFQGNSAPDKSGLPSDRFSAERTGGSVSTLTIQRTQQEDSAVYLCASSLRAGGHDTQYFGPGTRLTVL.